These 12 T cell receptor beta chains originate from one sample sequenced in a study of T cell repertoires in ileal Crohn's disease. As to time point: neoterminal ileum biopsy at postoperative endoscopy, about 6 months after surgery. Sequencing was performed with immunoSEQ multiplex PCR; in TCRdb, only in-frame clones are kept and a portion is missing. The table includes about 12,000 clones, 82% detected once. What was sequenced was ileal tissue. Receptors were obtained from an adult with Crohn's disease.

This clone was detected only a few times. CDR3 nucleotide sequence: TGTGCCAGCAGCTCGAGGACTAGCGGGAGTAATGAGCAGTTCTTC. The encoded protein is CASSSRTSGSNEQFF. The chain combines TRBV5-4 with TRBJ2-1; 13 nucleotides match TRBD2. This CDR3 is built from 15 residues. Germline trimming cut 3 bases from V and 7 bases from J; bases unmatched to any gene: 4. CDR1 and CDR2 from the germline V gene are SGHNT and YYREEE (reference sequence).

The chain has TRBV9 and TRBJ2-2; the D gene is possibly TRBD2 (5 bases). This CDR3 has 16 residues. CDR1 is SGDLS and CDR2 is YYNGEE in the germline V gene. V was clipped by 2 bases and J by 6 bases, with 17 bases between them. The DNA for the CDR3 is TGTGCCAGCAGCGTTGGAGTCGGAGGTGTCCCCGGGGAGCTGTTTTTT. Translating gives CASSVGVGGVPGELFF.

The V and J genes are TRBV2 and TRBJ1-2, with 12 bases aligning to TRBD1. V dropped 3 bases and J dropped 7; count of bases not matched to a gene: 6. Germline loops: CDR1 SNHLY, CDR2 FYNNEI. This CDR3 has 15 amino acids. In DNA form, the CDR3 reads TGTGCCAGCAGTGACGTGGGACAGGGGGCGAGTGGCTACACCTTC. Translating gives CASSDVGQGASGYTF.

This chain connects TRBV5-1 to TRBJ2-1; TRBD1 matches 11 bases. V shed 0 bases, J shed 0 bases, and the junction held 11 bases outside the gene matches. Germline V gene sequence: CDR1 SGHRS, CDR2 YFSETQ. The CDR3 is made up of 20 amino acids. The CDR3 spells CASSLEGWTGGFSSYNEQFF. In nucleotides, the CDR3 is TGCGCCAGCAGCTTGGAAGGGTGGACAGGGGGCTTTAGCTCCTACAATGAGCAGTTCTTC.

The J gene is TRBJ2-7, the V gene TRBV6-6, with a weak D call TRBD1 (6 bases). The CDR3 is made up of 16 amino acids. Germline CDR1 MNHNY, CDR2 SVGAGI (reference sequence). V lost 6 bases to trimming and J lost 0 bases, with 18 bases between them. CDR3 sequence reads: CASSYGTGTPSYEQYF. CDR3 coding DNA: TGTGCCAGCAGCTACGGAACCGGGACACCCTCCTACGAGCAGTACTTC.

The V call is TRBV5-1, the J call TRBJ2-1; 8 bases fit TRBD2. The CDR3 spans 15 residues. J was trimmed by 8 bases and V by 3 bases; bases with no gene match: 10. Germline CDR1 reads SGHRS; CDR2 reads YFSETQ. The CDR3 region is CASSSAGEKGDEQFF. CDR3 sequence (DNA): TGCGCCAGCAGCTCAGCGGGGGAGAAAGGCGATGAGCAGTTCTTC.

This chain links TRBV5-1 with TRBJ2-3, with 13 bases fitting TRBD2. The germline CDR1 and CDR2 sequences are SGHRS and YFSETQ. J was trimmed by 4 bases and V by 3 bases; bases with no gene match: 8. The CDR3 is 17 residues long. In nucleotides, the CDR3 is TGCGCCAGCAGCTGGGGGACTAGCGGGACAGGGGCAGATACGCAGTATTTT. It is translated as CASSWGTSGTGADTQYF.

The CDR3 coding sequence is TGTGCCAGCAGGCCCACAGGGAATCTCTATAATTCACCCCTCCACTTT. Amino acids: CASRPTGNLYNSPLHF. The chain employs TRBV2 and TRBJ1-6, with TRBD1 as a possible D gene (6 bases). Germline CDR1 and CDR2: SNHLY and FYNNEI. V lost 6 bases and J 3 bases, leaving 15 bases between the germline ends. The CDR3 extends over 16 amino acids. The complete variable domain, with remaining parts taken from reference TRBV2 and TRBJ1-6, reads EPEVTQTPSHQVTQMGQEVILRCVPISNHLYFYWYRQILGQKVEFLVSFYNNEISEKSEIFDDQFSVERPDGSNFTLKIRSTKLEDSAMYFCASRPTGNLYNSPLHFGNGTRLTVT.

This chain links TRBV6-5 with TRBJ2-5, with D perhaps matching TRBD1 (5 bases). The CDR3 contains 11 residues. V was clipped by 11 bases and J by 5 bases, with 12 bases between them. Germline V gene data show CDR1 as MNHEY and CDR2 as SVGAGI. The DNA for the CDR3 is TGTGCCCACCAGGGTTTCGAGACCCAGTACTTC. It yields the protein CAHQGFETQYF.

V usage is TRBV18 and J usage is TRBJ1-1, with D uncertain. CDR1 KGHSH and CDR2 LQKENI come from the germline V gene. The V end was cut by 0 bases, the J end by 5 bases, with 10 bases between. The CDR3 is 14 residues long. DNA for the CDR3: TGTGCCAGCTCACCACCTGAACAGTTAACTGAAGCTTTCTTT. This sequence encodes CASSPPEQLTEAFF.

The chain joins TRBV28 to TRBJ1-1; D is perhaps TRBD1 (5 bases). The V and J ends lost 5 bases and 4 bases respectively, with 14 bases between them. The germline gives CDR1 MDHEN, CDR2 SYDVKM. This CDR3 contains 14 residues. DNA of the CDR3: TGTGCCAGCAGTCAGAGCCGGGGGAGCACTGAAGCTTTCTTT. Its protein product is CASSQSRGSTEAFF.

The V and J genes are TRBV5-4 and TRBJ2-7; 12 nucleotides line up with TRBD2. This CDR3 has 16 amino acids. V lost 4 bases, J lost 3 bases, and 8 bases stayed unmatched. Germline assignment: CDR1 SGHNT and CDR2 YYREEE (reference sequence). The CDR3 spells CASSAASGGAYYEQYF. The DNA for the CDR3 is TGTGCCAGCAGCGCAGCTAGCGGGGGGGCCTACTACGAGCAGTACTTC.